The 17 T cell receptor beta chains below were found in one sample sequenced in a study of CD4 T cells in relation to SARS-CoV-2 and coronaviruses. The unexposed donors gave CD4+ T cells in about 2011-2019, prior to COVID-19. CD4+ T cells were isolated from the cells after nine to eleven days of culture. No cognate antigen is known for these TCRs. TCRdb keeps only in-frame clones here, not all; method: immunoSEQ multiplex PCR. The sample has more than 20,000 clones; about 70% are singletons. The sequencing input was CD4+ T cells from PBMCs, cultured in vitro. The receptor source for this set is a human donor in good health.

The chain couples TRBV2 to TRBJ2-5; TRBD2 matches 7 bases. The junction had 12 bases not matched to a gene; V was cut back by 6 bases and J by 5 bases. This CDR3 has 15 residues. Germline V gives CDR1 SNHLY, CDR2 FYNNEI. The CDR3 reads CASRVRLAPGETQYF. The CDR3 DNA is TGTGCCAGCAGGGTACGACTAGCCCCCGGTGAGACCCAGTACTTC.

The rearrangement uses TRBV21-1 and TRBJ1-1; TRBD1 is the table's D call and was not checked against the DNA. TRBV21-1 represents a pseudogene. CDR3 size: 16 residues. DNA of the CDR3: TGTGCCAGCAGCAAAGGCCGGGACAGGGGGAACACTGAAGCTTTCTTT. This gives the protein CASSKGRDRGNTEAFF.

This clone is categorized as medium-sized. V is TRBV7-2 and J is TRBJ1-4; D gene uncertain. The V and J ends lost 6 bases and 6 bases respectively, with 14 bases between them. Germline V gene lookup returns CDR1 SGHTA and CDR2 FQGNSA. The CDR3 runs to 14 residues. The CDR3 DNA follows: TGTGCCAGCAGGCAAGCGGGAGCCTATGAAAAACTGTTTTTT. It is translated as CASRQAGAYEKLFF.

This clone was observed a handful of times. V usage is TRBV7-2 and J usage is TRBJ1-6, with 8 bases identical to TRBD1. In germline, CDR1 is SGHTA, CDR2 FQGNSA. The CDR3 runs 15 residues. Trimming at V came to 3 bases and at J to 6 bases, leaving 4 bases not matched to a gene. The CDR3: CASSLDRAINSPLHF. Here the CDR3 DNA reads TGTGCCAGCAGCTTGGACAGGGCAATTAATTCACCCCTCCACTTT.

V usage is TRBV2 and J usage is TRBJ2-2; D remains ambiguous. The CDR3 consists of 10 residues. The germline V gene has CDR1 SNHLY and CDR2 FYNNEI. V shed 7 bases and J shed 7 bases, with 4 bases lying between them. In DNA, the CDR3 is TGTGCCAGCAAAATCGGGGAGCTGTTTTTT. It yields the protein CASKIGELFF. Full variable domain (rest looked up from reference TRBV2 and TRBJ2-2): EPEVTQTPSHQVTQMGQEVILRCVPISNHLYFYWYRQILGQKVEFLVSFYNNEISEKSEIFDDQFSVERPDGSNFTLKIRSTKLEDSAMYFCASKIGELFFGEGSRLTVL.

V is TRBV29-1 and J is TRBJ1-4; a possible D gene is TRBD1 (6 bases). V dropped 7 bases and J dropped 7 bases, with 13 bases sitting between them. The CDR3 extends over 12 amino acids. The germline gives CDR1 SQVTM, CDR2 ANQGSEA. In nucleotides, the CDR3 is TGCAGCGCCGGGGGCTCGGGTGAAAAACTGTTTTTT. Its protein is CSAGGSGEKLFF.

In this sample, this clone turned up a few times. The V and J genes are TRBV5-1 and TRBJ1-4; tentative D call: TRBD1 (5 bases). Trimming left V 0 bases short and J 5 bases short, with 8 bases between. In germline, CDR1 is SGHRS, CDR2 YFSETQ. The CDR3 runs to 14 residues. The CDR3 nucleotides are TGCGCCAGCAGCTTGGTGGCAGGGAATGAAAAACTGTTTTTT. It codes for CASSLVAGNEKLFF.

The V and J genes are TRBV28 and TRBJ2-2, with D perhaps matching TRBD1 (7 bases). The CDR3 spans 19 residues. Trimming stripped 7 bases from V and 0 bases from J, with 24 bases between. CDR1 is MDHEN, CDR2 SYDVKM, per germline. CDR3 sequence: CASKDSGIQRGPNTGELFF. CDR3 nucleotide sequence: TGTGCCAGCAAGGATAGCGGTATCCAGAGGGGGCCGAACACCGGGGAGCTGTTTTTT. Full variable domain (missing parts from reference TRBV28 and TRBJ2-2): DVKVTQSSRYLVKRTGEKVFLECVQDMDHENMFWYRQDPGLGLRLIYFSYDVKMKEKGDIPEGYSVSREKKERFSLILESASTNQTSMYLCASKDSGIQRGPNTGELFFGEGSRLTVL.

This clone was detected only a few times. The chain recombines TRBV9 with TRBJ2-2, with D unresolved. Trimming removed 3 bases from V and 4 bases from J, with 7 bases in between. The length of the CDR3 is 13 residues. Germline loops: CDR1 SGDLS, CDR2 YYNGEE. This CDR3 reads CASSGRSTGELFF. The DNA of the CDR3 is TGTGCCAGCAGCGGACGTAGCACCGGGGAGCTGTTTTTT.

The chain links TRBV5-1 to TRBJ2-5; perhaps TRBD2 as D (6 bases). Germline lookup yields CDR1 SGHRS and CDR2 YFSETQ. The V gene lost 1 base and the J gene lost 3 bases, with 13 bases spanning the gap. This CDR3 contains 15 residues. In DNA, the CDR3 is TGCGCCAGCAGCTTGTACCGGCGGGGTGAAGAGACCCAGTACTTC. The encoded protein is CASSLYRRGEETQYF.

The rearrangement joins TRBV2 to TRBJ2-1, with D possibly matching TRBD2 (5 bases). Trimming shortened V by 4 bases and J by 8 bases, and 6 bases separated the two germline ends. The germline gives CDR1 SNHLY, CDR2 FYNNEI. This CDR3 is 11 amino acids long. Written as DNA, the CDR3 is TGTGCCAGCAGTGGGCGGGATGAGCAGTTCTTC. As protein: CASSGRDEQFF.

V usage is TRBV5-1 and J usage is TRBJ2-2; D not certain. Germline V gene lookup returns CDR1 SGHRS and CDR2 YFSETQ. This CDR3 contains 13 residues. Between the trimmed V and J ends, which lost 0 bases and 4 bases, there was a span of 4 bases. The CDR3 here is CASSLGPTGELFF. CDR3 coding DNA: TGCGCCAGCAGCTTGGGACCCACCGGGGAGCTGTTTTTT.

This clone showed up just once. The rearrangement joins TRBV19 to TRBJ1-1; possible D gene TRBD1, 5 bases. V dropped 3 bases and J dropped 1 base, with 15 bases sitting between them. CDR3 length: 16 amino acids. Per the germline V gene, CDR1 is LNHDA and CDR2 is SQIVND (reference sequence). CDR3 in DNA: TGTGCCAGTAGTATTATCCTGGGTCAGGGGAACACTGAAGCTTTCTTT. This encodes CASSIILGQGNTEAFF.

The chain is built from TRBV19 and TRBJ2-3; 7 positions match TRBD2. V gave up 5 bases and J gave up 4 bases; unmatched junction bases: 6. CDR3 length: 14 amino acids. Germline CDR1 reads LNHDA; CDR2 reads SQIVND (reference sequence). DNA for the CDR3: TGTGCCAGTAGTTGGCGGGAGAGGGCAGATACGCAGTATTTT. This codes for CASSWRERADTQYF.

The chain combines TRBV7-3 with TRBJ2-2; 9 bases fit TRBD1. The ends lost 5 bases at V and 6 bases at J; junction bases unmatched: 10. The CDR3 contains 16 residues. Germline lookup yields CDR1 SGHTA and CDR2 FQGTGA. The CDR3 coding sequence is TGTGCCAGCAGCGGGACGGGACAGGGTGTCCCCGGGGAGCTGTTTTTT. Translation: CASSGTGQGVPGELFF.

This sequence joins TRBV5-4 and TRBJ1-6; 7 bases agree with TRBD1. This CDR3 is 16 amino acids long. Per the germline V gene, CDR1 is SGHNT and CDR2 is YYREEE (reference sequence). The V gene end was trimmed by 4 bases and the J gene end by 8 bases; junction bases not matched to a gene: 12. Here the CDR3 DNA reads TGTGCCAGCAGCAACACAGGGGTAGTAGTGGATTCACCCCTCCACTTT. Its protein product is CASSNTGVVVDSPLHF.

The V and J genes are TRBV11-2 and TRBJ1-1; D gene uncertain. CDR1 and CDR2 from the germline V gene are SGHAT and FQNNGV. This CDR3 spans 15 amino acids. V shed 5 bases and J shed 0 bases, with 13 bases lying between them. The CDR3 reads CASSPRPLMNTEAFF. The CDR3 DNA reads TGTGCCAGCAGCCCCCGGCCGCTCATGAACACTGAAGCTTTCTTT.